One T cell receptor (beta chain) is described in this entry. The CDR3 has 15 amino acids. The trim removed 5 bases at V and 5 bases at J, leaving 7 bases unmatched. Germline assignment: CDR1 SEHNR and CDR2 FQNEAQ (reference sequence). This sample stems from a study of blood T cell repertoires in COVID-19. Study information: Acute-phase and convalescent COVID-19 samples originated in the United States, Italy and Spain. PBMCs, B-cell-depleted T cells, or T cells provided the cDNA or gDNA that made up the material.

TCRdb keeps only in-frame clones here, not all; method: immunoSEQ multiplex PCR. The sample includes about 200,000 clones, about 92% of them seen just once. This rearrangement joins TRBV7-9 to TRBJ1-2; 11 positions match TRBD1. The specimen was peripheral blood. The clonotype comes from a man aged 30 to 39 with acute or convalescent COVID-19. As DNA, the CDR3 is TGTGCCAGCAGCCCGGACAGGGGGCGAGGGTATGGCTACACCTTC. Its translation is CASSPDRGRGYGYTF.